This entry lists 15 T cell receptor beta chains sequenced from one sample in a study of technical replicates of blood from several donors. Measured with immunoSEQ multiplex PCR; TCRdb has only the in-frame clones, and not every one. The sample shows about 80,000 clones, around 86% of them seen only once. The sequenced sample consisted of PBMCs. The receptors originated from a human donor in good health. Some clones in this sample may be carry-over from other donors' samples.

This chain uses TRBV7-2 with TRBJ1-1, with D hard to call. The CDR3 contains 11 residues. From germline, CDR1 is SGHTA and CDR2 FQGNSA. Trimming left V 1 base short and J 9 bases short, with 6 bases between. The CDR3 sequence: CASSLGEKAFF. The CDR3 DNA reads as TGTGCCAGCAGCTTAGGGGAGAAAGCTTTCTTT.

The V call is TRBV7-9, the J call TRBJ2-1; 8 nucleotides match TRBD2. Losses at the gene ends were 5 bases for V and 0 bases for J; bases not matched to a gene: 6. Looked up from germline, CDR1 is SEHNR and CDR2 is FQNEAQ (reference sequence). The CDR3 contains 16 residues. CDR3 DNA sequence: TGTGCCAGCAGCCCAAAGAGCGGGGGCTCCTACAATGAGCAGTTCTTC. Its protein product is CASSPKSGGSYNEQFF.

This clone was seen a few times. The chain links TRBV11-3 to TRBJ1-1; the D gene is possibly TRBD1 (5 bases). Per germline, CDR1 SGHNT and CDR2 YENEEA. V lost 5 bases and J lost 1, with 11 bases in between. This CDR3 is 14 amino acids long. The CDR3 is CASSLDTTNTEAFF. The CDR3 DNA is TGTGCCAGCAGCCTGGACACCACGAACACTGAAGCTTTCTTT.

The chain employs TRBV6-1 and TRBJ1-1; a weak D match, TRBD1 (5 bases). V lost 4 bases and J 7 bases, leaving 7 bases between the germline ends. Per germline, CDR1 MNHNS and CDR2 SASEGT. This CDR3 has 11 amino acids. CDR3 amino acids: CASSGGVEAFF. The CDR3 nucleotides read TGTGCCAGCAGTGGGGGGGTTGAAGCTTTCTTT.

There are a few counts of this clone. This chain joins TRBV19 and TRBJ1-1; D gene ambiguous. Germline V lookup: CDR1 LNHDA, CDR2 SQIVND (reference sequence). The V and J ends lost 0 bases and 5 bases respectively, with 16 bases between them. This CDR3 is 16 amino acids long. The CDR3 protein is CASSIEPVGVRTEAFF. CDR3 DNA sequence: TGTGCCAGTAGTATAGAACCGGTCGGGGTCAGGACTGAAGCTTTCTTT.

The J gene is TRBJ2-1, the V gene TRBV7-9; TRBD2 agrees at 7 bases. V lost 6 bases to trimming and J lost 8 bases; unmatched junction nucleotides: 7. CDR3 length: 13 amino acids. Germline V gene lookup returns CDR1 SEHNR and CDR2 FQNEAQ (reference sequence). CDR3 sequence: CASRSGRDYEQFF. The CDR3 DNA reads as TGTGCCAGCAGATCAGGGAGGGATTATGAGCAGTTCTTC.

This clone has more than one count but fewer than ten. This sequence joins TRBV29-1 and TRBJ1-5; D possibly corresponds to TRBD1 (5 bases). Germline-derived CDR1 and CDR2 are SQVTM and ANQGSEA. The CDR3 is 13 amino acids. V was shortened by 0 bases and J by 7 bases, with 10 bases between the two germline ends. The chain's CDR3 is CSVEEGVGQPQHF. In nucleotides, the CDR3 is TGCAGCGTTGAAGAAGGGGTTGGCCAGCCCCAGCATTTT.

J is TRBJ2-7 and V is TRBV5-8; D possibly corresponds to TRBD2 (6 bases). CDR3 length equals 15 residues. The germline gives CDR1 SGHTS, CDR2 YDEGEE. Between the trimmed V and J ends, which lost 0 bases and 2 bases, there was a span of 12 bases. The DNA of the CDR3 is TGTGCCAGCAGCTTGGGTCTAGCGCCACCCTACGAGCAGTACTTC. This translates into CASSLGLAPPYEQYF.

In this sample, this clone turned up once. The chain recombines TRBV6-5 with TRBJ1-5; no clear D gene. CDR3 length equals 13 residues. With 5 bases removed from V and 3 bases from J, the gap between germline ends came to 8 bases. Germline V gene sequence: CDR1 MNHEY, CDR2 SVGAGI. The CDR3 sequence is CASSQYTNQPQHF. DNA for the CDR3: TGTGCCAGCAGTCAATACACCAATCAGCCCCAGCATTTT.

The chain carries TRBV28 and TRBJ2-1; tentative D call: TRBD2 (5 bases). This CDR3 is built from 16 residues. The germline gives CDR1 MDHEN, CDR2 SYDVKM. Trimming removed 2 bases at V and 7 bases at J, with 18 bases between. The CDR3 DNA sequence: TGTGCCAGCAGTTTACCGACGGGGAAATCGGGTAATGAGCAGTTCTTC. It codes for CASSLPTGKSGNEQFF.

The chain recombines TRBV4-1 with TRBJ1-4; 11 bases are shared with TRBD1. Germline trimming cut 2 bases from V and 5 bases from J; bases unmatched to any gene: 10. The length of the CDR3 is 18 residues. Germline-derived CDR1 and CDR2 are MGHRA and YSYEKL. CDR3 protein: CASSQLQGTGGKNEKLFF. CDR3 sequence (DNA): TGCGCCAGCAGCCAACTACAAGGGACAGGGGGGAAGAATGAAAAACTGTTTTTT.

The chain employs TRBV7-2 and TRBJ1-3; D remains unclear. Trimming took off 5 bases at V and 0 bases at J, with 14 bases between the two ends. The CDR3 runs 16 residues. The germline V gene has CDR1 SGHTA and CDR2 FQGNSA. In DNA, the CDR3 is TGTGCCAGCAGCCCAGGCGCCAGACACTCTGGAAACACCATATATTTT. Translated, it gives CASSPGARHSGNTIYF.

The V call is TRBV6-5, the J call TRBJ2-7, with TRBD1 identical over 9 bases. The CDR3 is 15 residues long. Germline V gives CDR1 MNHEY, CDR2 SVGAGI. Germline trimming cut 5 bases from V and 9 bases from J; bases unmatched to any gene: 14. The CDR3 loop is CASSPGPGQGLRQYF. The CDR3 bases are TGTGCCAGCAGTCCTGGCCCGGGACAGGGTCTGAGGCAGTACTTC.

The chain carries TRBV4-1 and TRBJ1-1; maybe TRBD1 (5 bases). The V end was cut by 3 bases, the J end by 0 bases, with 14 bases between. Germline V CDR1 and CDR2: MGHRA, YSYEKL. The CDR3 is made up of 16 amino acids. CDR3 in amino acids: CASSHPGLLMNTEAFF. The CDR3, as DNA: TGCGCCAGCAGCCATCCAGGGTTATTGATGAACACTGAAGCTTTCTTT.

This chain uses TRBV19 with TRBJ2-3; no clear D gene. This CDR3 contains 15 residues. Germline-derived CDR1 and CDR2 are LNHDA and SQIVND (reference sequence). V lost 1 base, J lost 0 bases, and 8 bases lay in between. The DNA of the CDR3 is TGTGCCAGTAGTATAGGTCGTATAAGCACAGATACGCAGTATTTT. It translates to CASSIGRISTDTQYF.